This TCR beta chain was documented in a study of T cell repertoires in ileal Crohn's disease. The germline V gene encodes CDR1 LNHNV and CDR2 YYDKDF (reference sequence). This CDR3 is 15 amino acids long. V dropped 5 bases and J dropped 7; count of bases not matched to a gene: 8. Sequenced by immunoSEQ multiplex PCR; TCRdb stores in-frame clones only, minus some. The repertoire holds some 6,000 clones, with 95% as singletons. The gene calls are TRBV15 and TRBJ1-6; 7 bases fit TRBD1. The sample comprised ileal tissue. The TCR was taken from an adult with Crohn's disease. The CDR3 bases are TGTGCCACCAGCGGGCCGGGACAGCCAAATTCACCCCTCCACTTT. Amino acids: CATSGPGQPNSPLHF. Full variable domain (missing parts from reference TRBV15 and TRBJ1-6): DAMVIQNPRYQVTQFGKPVTLSCSQTLNHNVMYWYQQKSSQAPKLLFHYYDKDFNNEADTPDNFQSRRPNTSFCFLDIRSPGLGDTAMYLCATSGPGQPNSPLHFGNGTRLTVT.